Below, 6 T cell receptor beta chains from the same sample are listed, as sequenced in a study of T cells in Graves' hyperthyroidism and ophthalmopathy. Amplified TCR beta CDR3 regions came from RNA transcripts. HTBI primers were employed in a first-round RT-PCR of the TCR CDR3. TCRdb called the multiplex PCR reads again in MiXCR, with one record for every CDR3 protein. Of a few hundred thousand distinct CDR3 sequences in the sample, about 15% were seen once. Sequenced sample: blood. These receptors all stem from a woman younger than 45 with Graves' hyperthyroidism.

In its sample, this clonotype was seen many times. The chain has TRBV5-5 and TRBJ1-2, with D perhaps matching TRBD1 (6 bases). This CDR3 comprises 11 residues. Germline CDR1 SGHKS, CDR2 YYEKEE (reference sequence). V lost 7 bases and J lost 7, with 11 bases in between. In DNA, the CDR3 is TGTGCCAGCCGCGGACAGATTGGCTACACCTTC. The encoded protein is CASRGQIGYTF. The variable domain in full, completed from reference TRBV5-5 and TRBJ1-2, reads DAGVTQSPTHLIKTRGQQVTLRCSPISGHKSVSWYQQVLGQGPQFIFQYYEKEERGRGNFPDRFSARQFPNYSSELNVNALLLGDSALYLCASRGQIGYTFGSGTRLTVV.

This rearrangement joins TRBV7-9 to TRBJ2-1; the match to TRBD2 covers 11 bases. The germline CDR1 and CDR2 sequences are SEHNR and FQNEAQ (reference sequence). V was pared by 3 bases and J by 8 bases, with 6 bases of the junction left unmatched. The CDR3 is 15 residues long. The CDR3, as DNA: TGTGCCAGCAGCTTTCTCACTAGCGGGAGCTATGAGCAGTTCTTC. Protein sequence: CASSFLTSGSYEQFF.

On this clonotype: This could be a read error, since a much larger clone is one nucleotide away. The chain recombines TRBV28 with TRBJ2-2; 7 nucleotides agree with TRBD1. The trim removed 7 bases at V and 3 bases at J, leaving 11 bases unmatched. The CDR3 extends over 16 amino acids. The germline CDR1 and CDR2 sequences are MDHEN and SYDVKM. The CDR3 loop reads CASTPRGSTDTGELFF. The CDR3 DNA reads as TGTGCCAGCACCCCCAGGGGGTCCACGGACACCGGGGAGCTGTTTTTT.

V usage is TRBV30 and J usage is TRBJ1-4, with TRBD1 matching over 9 bases. The germline CDR1 and CDR2 sequences are GTSNPN and SVGIG (reference sequence). V gave up 1 base and J gave up 6 bases; unmatched junction bases: 9. CDR3 size: 16 residues. The CDR3 DNA is TGTGCCTGGAGTGACCTCCAGGACAGGGGCTATGAAAAACTGTTTTTT. Translated, it gives CAWSDLQDRGYEKLFF.

Many counts were recorded for this clonotype. The chain links TRBV29-1 to TRBJ2-3; 12 bases map to TRBD1. Looked up from germline, CDR1 is SQVTM and CDR2 is ANQGSEA. This CDR3 comprises 15 residues. J gave up 3 bases and V 3 bases, and 4 bases lay outside the gene matches. The CDR3 region has the DNA TGCAGCGTTGACCAGGGACAGGGGGCAACAGATACGCAGTATTTT. Encoded protein: CSVDQGQGATDTQYF.

This clonotype was seen a few times. The V call is TRBV6-4, the J call TRBJ2-1, with 10 bases fitting TRBD2. J was trimmed by 3 bases and V by 6 bases; bases with no gene match: 5. The CDR3 extends over 15 amino acids. In germline, CDR1 is MRHNA, CDR2 SNTAGT. DNA of the CDR3: TGTGCCAGCAGCGCCGGGACTAGCGACTACAATGAGCAGTTCTTC. As protein: CASSAGTSDYNEQFF.